The 26 T cell receptor beta chains below all came from one sample that was sequenced in a study of cytomegalovirus exposure and HLA in healthy donors (dated by TCRdb to 2016 to 2017). The library was made by the immunoSEQ multiplex PCR assay. For the multiplex PCR, a mixture combining 60 forward primers for TCR Vbeta segments and 13 reverse primers for TCR Jbeta segments was used. Imported from immuneACCESS, the table was reduced by TCRdb to in-frame sequences with V and J called. These copies leave out some clones; in studies compared against another copy, an unresolved V gene accounts for under half, and the cause of the remainder is not known. Here the sample has 70,000 to 95,000 clones; 75% to 85% occur a single time. Approximately 15% of the sample is in the top ten clones. The sample comprised PBMCs. The source is a woman aged 40 to 50 in good health and CMV-seropositive.

J is TRBJ1-2 and V is TRBV12-5; 8 bases fit TRBD1. Germline trimming cut 1 base from V and 4 bases from J; bases unmatched to any gene: 2. The CDR3 length is 14 residues. Germline V lookup: CDR1 LGHNT, CDR2 FRNRAP. CDR3 in DNA: TGTGCTAGTGGTTTGGGGGGACAGGTCTATGGCTACACCTTC. This codes for CASGLGGQVYGYTF.

The chain recombines TRBV4-1 with TRBJ2-3, with TRBD1 matching 10 bases. The J segment lost 4 bases and the V segment lost 0 bases, leaving 7 bases of the junction unmatched. CDR1 MGHRA and CDR2 YSYEKL come from the germline V gene. This CDR3 has 17 residues. The CDR3 DNA is TGCGCCAGCAGCCAAGATTGGGGAGGACAGGGGGCAGATACGCAGTATTTT. Its translation: CASSQDWGGQGADTQYF.

This rearrangement joins TRBV5-1 to TRBJ1-2; no firm D call. Trimming removed 0 bases at V and 0 bases at J, with 6 bases between. This CDR3 contains 14 residues. Germline CDR1 and CDR2: SGHRS and YFSETQ. For the CDR3, the DNA is TGCGCCAGCAGCTTGGACAGAGCTAACTATGGCTACACCTTC. This encodes CASSLDRANYGYTF.

The genes are TRBV4-3 and TRBJ1-2; TRBD1 is a possible D gene (6 bases). Germline values: CDR1 LGHNA, CDR2 YSLEER. Trimming cost V 1 base and J 4 bases, with 13 bases left between them. The CDR3 sequence is 15 residues long. The CDR3 region is CASSQAQGMLYGYTF. The CDR3 DNA is TGCGCCAGCAGCCAAGCTCAGGGGATGCTCTATGGCTACACCTTC.

V and J are TRBV5-1 and TRBJ2-3, with 7 bases aligning to TRBD1. The CDR3 totals 15 residues. Germline values: CDR1 SGHRS, CDR2 YFSETQ. J gave up 3 bases and V 4 bases, and 8 bases lay outside the gene matches. The CDR3 region is CASSVQGWETDTQYF. In DNA form, the CDR3 reads TGCGCCAGCAGCGTACAGGGGTGGGAGACAGATACGCAGTATTTT.

The chain carries TRBV15 and TRBJ1-4; D is uncertain. The ends were cut back, 0 bases at V and 2 bases at J, with 7 bases in the middle. CDR1 and CDR2 (germline): LNHNV, YYDKDF (reference sequence). The CDR3 spans 15 residues. In DNA form, the CDR3 reads TGTGCCACCAGCAGAGATGCGAGGACTAATGAAAAACTGTTTTTT. Amino acid sequence: CATSRDARTNEKLFF.

The rearrangement uses TRBV7-2 and TRBJ1-5, with TRBD1 as a possible D gene (6 bases). Germline CDR1 reads SGHTA; CDR2 reads FQGNSA. Trimming pared 5 bases from V and 3 bases from J, leaving 14 bases between. The CDR3 has 15 residues. CDR3 nucleotides: TGTGCCAGCAGCCAAAAGGGGGTGCTCAATCAGCCCCAGCATTTT. As protein: CASSQKGVLNQPQHF.

The table lists this clone with a few counts. This chain's CDR3 is CASSGITRETQYF. CDR3 DNA: TGTGCCAGCAGTGGGATTACTAGGGAGACCCAGTACTTC. The V gene is TRBV6-1, the J gene TRBJ2-5, with a possible D match to TRBD2 (5 bases). V was clipped by 4 bases and J by 5 bases, with 11 bases between them. CDR1 and CDR2 (germline): MNHNS, SASEGT. The CDR3 has 13 residues.

The chain couples TRBV7-8 to TRBJ2-3, with 9 bases aligning to TRBD1. This CDR3 comprises 16 residues. Germline V gives CDR1 SGHVS, CDR2 FQNEAQ. V lost 5 bases to trimming and J lost 0 bases; unmatched junction nucleotides: 6. CDR3 DNA sequence: TGTGCCAGCAGCAAACCGGGACAGGGAAGCACAGATACGCAGTATTTT. Translating gives CASSKPGQGSTDTQYF. Full variable domain (missing parts from reference TRBV7-8 and TRBJ2-3): GAGVSQSPRYKVAKRGQDVALRCDPISGHVSLFWYQQALGQGPEFLTYFQNEAQLDKSGLPSDRFFAERPEGSVSTLKIQRTQQEDSAVYLCASSKPGQGSTDTQYFGPGTRLTVL.

The V call is TRBV7-3, the J call TRBJ1-1; unclear D gene. Germline CDR1 and CDR2: SGHTA and FQGTGA. The length of the CDR3 is 13 residues. V lost 0 bases to trimming and J lost 3 bases, with 5 bases between them. This chain's CDR3 is CASSLTSDTEAFF. CDR3 nucleotide sequence: TGTGCCAGCAGCTTAACATCAGACACTGAAGCTTTCTTT. The entire variable domain, with the rest obtained from reference TRBV7-3 and TRBJ1-1, is as follows: GAGVSQTPSNKVTEKGKYVELRCDPISGHTALYWYRQSLGQGPEFLIYFQGTGAADDSGLPNDRFFAVRPEGSVSTLKIQRTERGDSAVYLCASSLTSDTEAFFGQGTRLTVV.

This clone was observed a single time. One end of the junction is discordant with germline, which a read error may explain. The CDR3 reads CASPQSRF. CDR3 bases: TGTGCCAGCCCCCAGTCTCGTTTT. The genes are TRBV7-2 and TRBJ1-3; D remains unclear. The CDR3 is 8 residues long. Looked up from germline, CDR1 is SGHTA and CDR2 is FQGNSA.

The rearrangement links TRBV20-1 to TRBJ1-1; 9 bases agree with TRBD1. The CDR3 is 11 residues long. After removal of 5 bases from V and 7 bases from J, the junction contained 2 bases not matched to a gene. Germline CDR1 and CDR2: DFQATT and SNEGSKA (reference sequence). The CDR3 DNA sequence: TGCAGTGCTCCGGACAGGGGTGAAGCTTTCTTT. Encoded protein: CSAPDRGEAFF.

The chain is built from TRBV5-1 and TRBJ1-2; D may be TRBD1 (5 bases). The CDR3 contains 14 residues. CDR1 and CDR2 (germline): SGHRS, YFSETQ. Trimming left V 0 bases short and J 3 bases short, with 9 bases between. The CDR3 coding sequence is TGCGCCAGCAGCTTGGGACAGAGCTACTATGGCTACACCTTC. Protein sequence: CASSLGQSYYGYTF.

For the CDR3, the DNA is TGTGCCAGCTCACCTACAGGACAGAACAACTATGGCTACACCTTC. It specifies CASSPTGQNNYGYTF. The chain employs TRBV18 and TRBJ1-2; D perhaps matches TRBD1 (6 bases). This CDR3 has 15 amino acids. The germline CDR1 and CDR2 sequences are KGHSH and LQKENI. V shed 3 bases and J shed 2 bases, with 13 bases lying between them.

The V call is TRBV11-3, the J call TRBJ2-7; a weak D match, TRBD2 (6 bases). Germline CDR1 SGHNT, CDR2 YENEEA. This CDR3 has 13 amino acids. The V end was cut by 1 base, the J end by 3 bases, with 7 bases between. The CDR3 protein is CASSLGRDYEQYF. The DNA of the CDR3 is TGTGCCAGCAGCTTAGGGCGGGACTACGAGCAGTACTTC.

The chain carries TRBV6-1 and TRBJ2-7; 8 positions agree with TRBD1. This CDR3 comprises 15 residues. The V and J ends lost 3 bases and 0 bases, in that order; junction bases with no gene match: 4. CDR1 MNHNS and CDR2 SASEGT come from the germline V gene. CDR3 nucleotides: TGTGCCAGCAGTGAGGACAGGGTCAGCTCCTACGAGCAGTACTTC. It translates to CASSEDRVSSYEQYF.

CDR3 in DNA: TGTGCCAGCAGTGTTCTGGCCTCTGACTACGAGCAGTACTTC. Translation: CASSVLASDYEQYF. The V and J genes are TRBV6-1 and TRBJ2-7; D ambiguous. CDR1 is MNHNS and CDR2 is SASEGT in the germline V gene. V lost 4 bases and J 3 bases, leaving 13 bases between the germline ends. The CDR3 is made up of 14 amino acids.

This clone has more than one count but fewer than ten. V and J are TRBV19 and TRBJ1-5; tentative D call: TRBD1 (5 bases). This CDR3 has 15 amino acids. Germline values: CDR1 LNHDA, CDR2 SQIVND (reference sequence). The V end lost 7 bases, the J end lost 7 bases, and 20 bases lay between the germline ends. This CDR3 is CASTGWGGRQQPQHF. DNA for the CDR3: TGTGCCAGTACCGGATGGGGGGGGAGGCAGCAGCCCCAGCATTTT.

Here the CDR3 DNA reads TGTGCCAGCAGCCAAGATAGCGGGGGGTCCAACAATGAGCAGTTCTTC. Residues: CASSQDSGGSNNEQFF. The J gene is TRBJ2-1, the V gene TRBV4-2; 10 bases match TRBD2. Germline lookup yields CDR1 LGHNA and CDR2 YNFKEQ. This CDR3 contains 16 residues. V was pared by 0 bases and J by 5 bases, with 4 bases of the junction left unmatched.

J is TRBJ2-5 and V is TRBV27, with D possibly being TRBD2 (5 bases). Germline V gene sequence: CDR1 MNHEY, CDR2 SMNVEV (reference sequence). The CDR3 totals 13 residues. V shed 5 bases and J shed 7 bases, with 14 bases lying between them. CDR3 residues: CASSASEGRTQYF. CDR3 DNA sequence: TGTGCCAGCAGTGCGTCCGAGGGCCGGACCCAGTACTTC.

This rearrangement joins TRBV25-1 to TRBJ1-2, with D possibly being TRBD1 (5 bases). Trimming left V 1 base short and J 4 bases short, with 16 bases between. Germline CDR1 is MGHDK and CDR2 is SYGVNS. The CDR3 extends over 16 amino acids. The CDR3 here is CASSELSAGLGYGYTF. CDR3 bases: TGTGCCAGCAGTGAATTATCTGCAGGGCTGGGCTATGGCTACACCTTC.

The gene calls are TRBV10-2 and TRBJ2-1; maybe TRBD2 (5 bases). Germline assignment: CDR1 WSHSY and CDR2 SAAADI. V shed 3 bases and J shed 14 bases, with 14 bases lying between them. This CDR3 comprises 12 residues. The CDR3: CASSDREVWEFF. Written as DNA, the CDR3 is TGCGCCAGCAGTGATCGGGAAGTGTGGGAGTTCTTC.

The chain carries TRBV30 and TRBJ1-5; 8 bases are shared with TRBD1. Germline trimming cut 2 bases from V and 4 bases from J; bases unmatched to any gene: 4. The CDR3 runs to 14 residues. The germline V gene has CDR1 GTSNPN and CDR2 SVGIG (reference sequence). The CDR3: CAWSSGQGNQPQHF. Written as DNA, the CDR3 is TGTGCCTGGAGTAGCGGACAGGGAAATCAGCCCCAGCATTTT.

The chain employs TRBV27 and TRBJ2-1; no reliable D call. V was shortened by 4 bases and J by 6 bases, with 13 bases between the two germline ends. Germline V gives CDR1 MNHEY, CDR2 SMNVEV (reference sequence). This CDR3 contains 14 residues. Written as DNA, the CDR3 is TGTGCCAGCAGTTCATTGGCAACCAGCAATGAGCAGTTCTTC. Amino acid sequence: CASSSLATSNEQFF.

The chain couples TRBV4-3 to TRBJ2-5; 11 positions agree with TRBD2. CDR3 length: 19 residues. Germline V gene sequence: CDR1 LGHNA, CDR2 YSLEER. J gave up 5 bases and V 0 bases, and 14 bases lay outside the gene matches. The CDR3 protein is CASSQDLQASGRSAETQYF. The DNA for the CDR3 is TGCGCCAGCAGCCAAGATTTACAGGCTAGCGGGAGGTCCGCGGAGACCCAGTACTTC.

The chain employs TRBV6-5 and TRBJ1-2; weak D call: TRBD1 (5 bases). V dropped 7 bases and J dropped 8 bases, with 23 bases sitting between them. This CDR3 comprises 15 residues. Germline V gene sequence: CDR1 MNHEY, CDR2 SVGAGI. CDR3 region: CASTFLSQDTIGYTF. CDR3 DNA: TGTGCCAGCACTTTTCTGTCGCAGGACACAATAGGCTACACCTTC.